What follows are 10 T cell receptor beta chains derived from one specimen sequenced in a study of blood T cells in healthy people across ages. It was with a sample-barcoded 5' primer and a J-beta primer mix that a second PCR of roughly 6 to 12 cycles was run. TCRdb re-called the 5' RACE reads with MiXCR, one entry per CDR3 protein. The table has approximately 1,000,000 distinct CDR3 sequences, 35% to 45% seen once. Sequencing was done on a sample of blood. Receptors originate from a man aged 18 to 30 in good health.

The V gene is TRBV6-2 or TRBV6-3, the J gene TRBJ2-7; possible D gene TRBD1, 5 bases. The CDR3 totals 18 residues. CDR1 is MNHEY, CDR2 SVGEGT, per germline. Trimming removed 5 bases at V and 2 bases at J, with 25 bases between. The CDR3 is CASSMGPNLDIFTYEQYF. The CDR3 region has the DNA TGTGCCAGCAGTATGGGCCCGAACCTGGACATATTTACCTACGAGCAGTACTTC.

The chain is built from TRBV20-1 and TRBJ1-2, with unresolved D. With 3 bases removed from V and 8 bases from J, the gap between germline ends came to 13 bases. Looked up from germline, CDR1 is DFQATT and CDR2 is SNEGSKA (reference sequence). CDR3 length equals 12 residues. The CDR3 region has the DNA TGCAGTGCTAGTGTGGACTGGGGAGGCTACACCTTC. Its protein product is CSASVDWGGYTF.

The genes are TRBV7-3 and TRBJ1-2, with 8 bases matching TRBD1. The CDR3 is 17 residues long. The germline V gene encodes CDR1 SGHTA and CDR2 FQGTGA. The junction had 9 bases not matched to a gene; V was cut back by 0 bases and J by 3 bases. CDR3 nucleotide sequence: TGTGCCAGCAGCTTAACCGGGACCGAGACAGGGGACTATGGCTACACCTTC. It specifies CASSLTGTETGDYGYTF.

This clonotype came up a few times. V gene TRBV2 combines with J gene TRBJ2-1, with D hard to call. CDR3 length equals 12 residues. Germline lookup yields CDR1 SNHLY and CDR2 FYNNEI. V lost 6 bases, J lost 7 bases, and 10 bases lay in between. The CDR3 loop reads CASRIAQNEQFF. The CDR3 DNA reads TGTGCCAGCAGGATAGCCCAGAATGAGCAGTTCTTC.

The CDR3 DNA sequence: TGTGCCAGCAGTTTAGGAGGCAGTGGGCGCCTCTATGGCTACACCTTC. The encoded protein is CASSLGGSGRLYGYTF. The chain uses TRBV12-3 or TRBV12-4 and TRBJ1-2; D not resolved. CDR3 length equals 16 residues. Trimming cost V 1 base and J 4 bases, with 16 bases left between them.

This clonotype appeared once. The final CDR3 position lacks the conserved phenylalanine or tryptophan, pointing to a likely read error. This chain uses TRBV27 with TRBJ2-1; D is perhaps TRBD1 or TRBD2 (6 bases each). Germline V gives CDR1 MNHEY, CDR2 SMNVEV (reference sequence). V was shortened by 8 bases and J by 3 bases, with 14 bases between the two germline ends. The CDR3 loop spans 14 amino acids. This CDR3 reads CASRLGGFYNEQFL. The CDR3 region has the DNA TGTGCCAGCCGATTAGGGGGGTTCTACAATGAGCAGTTCCTC.

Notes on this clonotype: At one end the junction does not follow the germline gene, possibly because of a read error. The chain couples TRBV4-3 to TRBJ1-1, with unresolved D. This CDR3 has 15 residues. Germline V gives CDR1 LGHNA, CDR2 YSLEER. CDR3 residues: CASSKEAQLNTEAFF. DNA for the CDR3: TGCGCCAGCAGCAAAGAGGCACAGCTGAACACTGAAGCTTTCTTT.

The CDR3 sequence is CASSPSGNLGETQYF. Written as DNA, the CDR3 is TGTGCCAGCAGCCCTTCTGGGAACCTTGGGGAGACCCAGTACTTC. The chain recombines TRBV9 with TRBJ2-5; no clear D. Trimming pared 4 bases from V and 5 bases from J, leaving 18 bases between. The CDR3 sequence is 15 residues long. Germline CDR1 SGDLS, CDR2 YYNGEE.

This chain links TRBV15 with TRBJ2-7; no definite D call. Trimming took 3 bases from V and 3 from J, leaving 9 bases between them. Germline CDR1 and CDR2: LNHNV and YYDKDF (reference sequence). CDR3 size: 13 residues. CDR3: CATSRELIYEQYF. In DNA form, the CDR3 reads TGTGCCACCAGCAGGGAACTTATCTACGAGCAGTACTTC.

The CDR3, as DNA: TGTGCCAGCAGCTTAGTGGGAGGGGGCACTCTTAGCAATCAGCCCCAGCATTTT. This encodes CASSLVGGGTLSNQPQHF. The chain recombines TRBV11-2 with TRBJ1-5, with TRBD1 identical over 7 bases. The V gene end was trimmed by 1 base and the J gene end by 0 bases; junction bases not matched to a gene: 9. Germline CDR1 reads SGHAT; CDR2 reads FQNNGV. This CDR3 is built from 18 residues.